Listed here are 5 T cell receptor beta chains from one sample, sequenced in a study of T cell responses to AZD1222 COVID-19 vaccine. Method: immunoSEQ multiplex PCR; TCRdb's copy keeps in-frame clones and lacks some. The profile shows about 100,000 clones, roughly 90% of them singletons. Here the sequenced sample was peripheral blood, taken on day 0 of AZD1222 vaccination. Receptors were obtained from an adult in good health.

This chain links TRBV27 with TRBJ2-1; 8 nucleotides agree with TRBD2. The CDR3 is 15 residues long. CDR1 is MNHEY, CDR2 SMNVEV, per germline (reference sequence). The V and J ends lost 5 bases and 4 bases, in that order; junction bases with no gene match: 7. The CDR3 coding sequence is TGTGCCAGCAGTCCGCGGACTAGCAGTTACAATGAGCAGTTCTTC. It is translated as CASSPRTSSYNEQFF.

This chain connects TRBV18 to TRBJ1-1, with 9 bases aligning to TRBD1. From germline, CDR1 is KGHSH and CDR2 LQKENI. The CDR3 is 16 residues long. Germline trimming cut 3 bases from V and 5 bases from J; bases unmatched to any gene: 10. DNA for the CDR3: TGTGCCAGCTCACCTCCGGGACAGGGAGGAAAGACTGAAGCTTTCTTT. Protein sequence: CASSPPGQGGKTEAFF. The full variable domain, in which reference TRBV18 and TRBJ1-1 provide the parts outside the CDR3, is NAGVMQNPRHLVRRRGQEARLRCSPMKGHSHVYWYRQLPEEGLKFMVYLQKENIIDESGMPKERFSAEFPKEGPSILRIQQVVRGDSAAYFCASSPPGQGGKTEAFFGQGTRLTVV.

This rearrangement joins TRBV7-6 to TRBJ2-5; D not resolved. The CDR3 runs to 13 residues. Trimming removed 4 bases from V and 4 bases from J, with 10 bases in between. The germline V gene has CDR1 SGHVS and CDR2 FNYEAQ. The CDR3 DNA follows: TGTGCCAGCAGCTCTACTGGGTTAGAGACCCAGTACTTC. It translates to CASSSTGLETQYF.

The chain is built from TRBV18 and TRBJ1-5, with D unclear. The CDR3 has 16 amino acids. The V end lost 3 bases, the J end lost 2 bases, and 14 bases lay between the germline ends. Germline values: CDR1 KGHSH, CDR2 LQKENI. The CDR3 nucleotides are TGTGCCAGCTCACCCCCAGGACGACCGGGCAATCAGCCCCAGCATTTT. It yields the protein CASSPPGRPGNQPQHF.

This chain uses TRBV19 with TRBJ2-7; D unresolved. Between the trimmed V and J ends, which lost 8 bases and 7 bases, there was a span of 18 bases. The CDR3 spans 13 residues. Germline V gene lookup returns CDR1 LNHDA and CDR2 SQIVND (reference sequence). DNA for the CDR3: TGTGCCAGTTCAGCCGCAGCGTTCGGGGAGCAGTACTTC. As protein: CASSAAAFGEQYF.